This T cell receptor (beta chain) was profiled in a study of blood T cell repertoires in COVID-19. The CDR3 runs 16 residues. The V segment lost 5 bases and the J segment 3 bases; nucleotides outside the gene matches: 6. In germline, CDR1 is SEHNR, CDR2 FQNEAQ (reference sequence). Here immunoSEQ multiplex PCR was the method, and the copy in TCRdb shows in-frame clones only, minus some. Here the sample spans about 260,000 clones, 80% to 90% being singletons. The chain is built from TRBV7-9 and TRBJ2-7; 14 nucleotides match TRBD2. This clonotype originated in a woman aged 18-29 years who had recovered from COVID-19. Sequencing was performed on PBMCs or T cells enriched from blood (not recorded which). The DNA of the CDR3 is TGTGCCAGCAGCCAGTTCGGGACTAGCGGGAGCTACGAGCAGTACTTC. Amino acids: CASSQFGTSGSYEQYF.